The 12 T cell receptor beta chains presented below share a single source sample, sequenced in a study of CXCR3-negative and CXCR3-positive naive CD8 T cells. General study points: Comparison of naive cells showed more hydrophobic TRB CDR3s in CXCR3-positive than in CXCR3-negative naive cells.

Preparation of TRB cDNA libraries relied on 5' RACE carrying UMI labels. No DNA is given; TCRdb re-called the 5' RACE reads and lists each CDR3 protein once. This sample's table reports roughly 93,000 distinct CDR3 sequences. What these receptors recognize is not known. Sequencing was done on a sample of naive CXCR3+ CD8+ T cells from blood. Subset specified: CD45RO-CCR7+CD27+CD95- naive CD8+ T cells expressing CXCR3 (TNR3+). These receptors all come from a human donor in good health. Some clones in this sample may be carry-over from other donors' samples.

The chain couples TRBV7-9 to TRBJ2-1; TCRdb lists TRBD1, though no DNA is available to test this call. Germline V CDR1 and CDR2: SEHNR, FQNEAQ (reference sequence). The CDR3 spans 13 residues. Here the CDR3 reads CASSPGVYNEQFF.

The J gene is TRBJ2-1, the V gene TRBV10-3. This CDR3 has 13 amino acids. The germline CDR1 and CDR2 sequences are ENHRY and SYGVKD. CDR3 loop: CAISPLGYNEQFF.

This chain joins TRBV2 and TRBJ2-1; TCRdb picks TRBD1, but there is no DNA to check that call. The CDR3 has 14 residues. The V gene's germline CDR1 is SNHLY and CDR2 FYNNEI. CDR3 sequence reads: CASRVPRGLDEQFF.

The chain combines TRBV28 with TRBJ2-1; the D call of TRBD2 rests on TCRdb alone, since no DNA is present to check it. CDR3 length equals 18 residues. Germline lookup yields CDR1 MDHEN and CDR2 SYDVKM. CDR3 region: CASSLFLAGGQPYNEQFF.

The genes are TRBV3-1 and TRBJ2-7; as DNA is missing, the TRBD1 call by TCRdb cannot be tested. The CDR3 has 14 residues. Germline CDR1 LGHDT, CDR2 YNNKEL (reference sequence). CDR3 sequence: CASSQSSREGQQYF.

This chain uses TRBV7-9 with TRBJ2-6; TCRdb picks TRBD1, but there is no DNA to check that call. CDR1 is SEHNR and CDR2 is FQNEAQ in the germline V gene (reference sequence). This CDR3 has 17 amino acids. This CDR3 is CASSPDSPLAGANVLTF.

The CDR3 here is CASSTASTGMRETQYF. V and J are TRBV5-1 and TRBJ2-5; TCRdb's assignment of TRBD1 cannot be checked, as there is no DNA. Germline V gene data show CDR1 as SGHRS and CDR2 as YFSETQ. CDR3 length equals 16 residues.

The chain combines TRBV7-3 with TRBJ2-5. CDR3 length: 14 amino acids. The germline gives CDR1 SGHTA, CDR2 FQGTGA. CDR3 sequence: CASSFYPRGETQYF.

V and J are TRBV12-3 or TRBV12-4 and TRBJ2-7; TCRdb indicates TRBD2, and absent DNA this call remains unverified. This CDR3 has 14 residues. The CDR3 sequence is CASSHLEGLEEQYF.

The CDR3 is CASSSRQGLQPQHF. V gene TRBV27 combines with J gene TRBJ1-5; TCRdb designates TRBD1, a call that cannot be tested without DNA. This CDR3 region has 14 residues. Germline loops: CDR1 MNHEY, CDR2 SMNVEV (reference sequence).

The CDR3 reads CASSLSGATNEQFF. J is TRBJ2-1 and V is TRBV7-8; TCRdb lists TRBD1, though no DNA is available to test this call. The CDR3 is 14 amino acids. Germline V gene sequence: CDR1 SGHVS, CDR2 FQNEAQ. Filled out from reference TRBV7-8 and TRBJ2-1, the complete variable domain reads GAGVSQSPRYKVAKRGQDVALRCDPISGHVSLFWYQQALGQGPEFLTYFQNEAQLDKSGLPSDRFFAERPEGSVSTLKIQRTQQEDSAVYLCASSLSGATNEQFFGPGTRLTVL.

The chain's CDR3 is CASSQDMDVRETQYF. The rearrangement joins TRBV4-1 to TRBJ2-5. The CDR3 is 15 amino acids. CDR1 and CDR2 (germline): MGHRA, YSYEKL.